The sample holds many counts of the clone carrying this T cell receptor beta chain. Time point denoted: before trial treatment. Patients deemed eligible presented with advanced solid tumors lacking tumor-infiltrating lymphocytes. The sample is drawn from a study of low-dose radiotherapy and immunotherapy resistance in tumors. About the study: Daily oral aspirin at 300 mg began on cycle 1 day 1 and lasted four cycles.

Primers used for first-strand cDNA, a TRAV- and TRBV-specific set, covered both alpha and beta chains. Amplification, which lasted roughly 20 PCR cycles, used a constant-region primer and V-primer adapter to amplify TCRs. MiXCR was run by TCRdb on the reads, yielding one entry per CDR3 protein. The sample lists about 39,000 distinct CDR3 sequences, roughly a third occurring once. The source of this sequence is a male donor with gallbladder cancer. The material sequenced was PBMCs, taken before treatment.

The CDR3: CASSKGKNTEAFF. The CDR3 nucleotides read TGTGCCAGCAGCAAAGGAAAGAACACTGAAGCTTTCTTT. The chain joins TRBV3-1 to TRBJ1-1, with D unresolved. CDR3 length: 13 amino acids. The germline V gene encodes CDR1 LGHDT and CDR2 YNNKEL (reference sequence). V was clipped by 5 bases and J by 1 base, with 8 bases between them.